These 20 T cell receptor beta chains were all obtained from the same sample, sequenced in a study of blood T cell repertoires in COVID-19 (dated by TCRdb to about 2020). The library was prepared using the immunoSEQ multiplex PCR assay. Sourced from immuneACCESS, this table was stored by TCRdb with only in-frame sequences that have V and J called. A share of the clones is absent; for the studies checked, an unresolved V gene accounts for under half, and the remainder has no known explanation. The sample yields about 84,000 clones; around 82% were counted once. Jointly, the top ten make up over 35% of the sample. The sequencing sample was made of peripheral blood. These receptors were obtained from a man at least 80 years old with active or convalescent COVID-19.

This chain uses TRBV7-6 with TRBJ2-1; a possible D gene is TRBD2 (7 bases). The CDR3 length is 15 residues. V was clipped by 5 bases and J by 6 bases, with 17 bases between them. Per germline, CDR1 SGHVS and CDR2 FNYEAQ. In nucleotides, the CDR3 is TGTGCCAGCAGCCCCAGGGGCGGGACTACCAATGAGCAGTTCTTC. Amino acids: CASSPRGGTTNEQFF.

V is TRBV19 and J is TRBJ2-1; D is possibly TRBD2 (7 bases). CDR1 is LNHDA and CDR2 is SQIVND in the germline V gene (reference sequence). This CDR3 comprises 16 residues. Trimming removed 5 bases from V and 2 bases from J, with 16 bases in between. The CDR3 protein is CASSPVGGRTYNEQFF. CDR3 coding DNA: TGTGCCAGTAGTCCAGTCGGGGGGCGGACCTACAATGAGCAGTTCTTC.

V is TRBV4-1 and J is TRBJ1-1, with TRBD1 identical over 7 bases. V lost 4 bases, J lost 8 bases, and 10 bases stayed unmatched. Germline CDR1 MGHRA, CDR2 YSYEKL. The CDR3 loop spans 14 amino acids. Here the CDR3 DNA reads TGCGCCAGCAGCCGAGACACAGGGGCCCTAGAAGCTTTCTTT. It encodes CASSRDTGALEAFF.

The V and J genes are TRBV11-2 and TRBJ1-1, with D possibly being TRBD1 (6 bases). This CDR3 is 15 amino acids long. The germline V and J ends were trimmed by 0 bases and 1 base, with 9 bases remaining between them. Germline lookup yields CDR1 SGHAT and CDR2 FQNNGV. The CDR3 protein is CASSLDRGTNTEAFF. The CDR3 coding sequence is TGTGCCAGCAGCTTAGATAGGGGGACGAACACTGAAGCTTTCTTT.

This chain connects TRBV23-1 to TRBJ1-1; no firm D call. TRBV23-1 is recorded as an ORF, its role being uncertain. This CDR3 comprises 14 residues. V was clipped by 11 bases and J by 1 base, with 17 bases between them. The DNA of the CDR3 is TGCGCCGTCAGCAAGCGGGCGGAGAACACTGAAGCTTTCTTT. Protein product: CAVSKRAENTEAFF.

This clone has only one observation. The J gene is TRBJ1-3, the V gene TRBV5-4, with TRBD1 as a possible D gene (5 bases). The CDR3 is made up of 15 amino acids. The V and J ends lost 4 bases and 0 bases respectively, with 11 bases between them. Germline lookup yields CDR1 SGHNT and CDR2 YYREEE (reference sequence). CDR3 DNA: TGTGCCAGCAGCCCGGGACTCAACTCTGGAAACACCATATATTTT. Translated: CASSPGLNSGNTIYF.

The V call is TRBV5-5, the J call TRBJ1-1; D is possibly TRBD1 (6 bases). V was trimmed by 3 bases and J by 3 bases, leaving 12 bases between them. There are 14 residues in the CDR3. Germline V lookup: CDR1 SGHKS, CDR2 YYEKEE (reference sequence). The CDR3 region has the DNA TGTGCCAGCAGCTCACAGGGTAGGCACACTGAAGCTTTCTTT. Its translation: CASSSQGRHTEAFF.

CDR3 amino acids: CASTSSGLGGYTF. CDR3 nucleotides: TGTGCCAGCACCTCATCAGGGCTTGGCGGCTACACCTTC. The V call is TRBV5-8, the J call TRBJ1-2; perhaps TRBD1 as D (5 bases). CDR3 length equals 13 residues. Trimming shortened V by 6 bases and J by 8 bases, and 17 bases separated the two germline ends. CDR1 is SGHTS and CDR2 is YDEGEE in the germline V gene.

The chain is built from TRBV3-1 (or the pseudogene TRBV3-2) and TRBJ2-7, with TRBD2 matching 7 bases. J lost 5 bases, V lost 7 bases, and 11 bases had no gene match. Germline CDR1 reads LGHDT; CDR2 reads YNNKEL (reference sequence). This CDR3 is built from 14 residues. CDR3: CASTPPGRENEQYF. The CDR3 DNA is TGTGCCAGCACCCCCCCTGGGCGGGAGAACGAGCAGTACTTC.

The genes are TRBV9 and TRBJ2-7, with 13 bases that match TRBD2. Per the germline V gene, CDR1 is SGDLS and CDR2 is YYNGEE. The CDR3 consists of 18 residues. Trimming at V came to 4 bases and at J to 6 bases, leaving 16 bases not matched to a gene. The CDR3 reads CASSSPGTSGTIGVEQYF. The CDR3 DNA sequence: TGTGCCAGCAGCTCCCCCGGGACTAGCGGGACTATAGGAGTCGAGCAGTACTTC.

This clone was found a few times. The chain uses TRBV7-9 and TRBJ1-1; a possible D gene is TRBD1 (5 bases). Germline values: CDR1 SEHNR, CDR2 FQNEAQ (reference sequence). Trimming took 2 bases from V and 3 from J, leaving 22 bases between them. This CDR3 contains 18 residues. CDR3 nucleotide sequence: TGTGCCAGCAGCTTAACTTTGGGGTCTCAGGGTTGGGACACTGAAGCTTTCTTT. Translating gives CASSLTLGSQGWDTEAFF.

The chain links TRBV29-1 to TRBJ1-5; TRBD1 aligns across 7 bases. This CDR3 has 13 amino acids. In germline, CDR1 is SQVTM, CDR2 ANQGSEA. V gave up 6 bases and J gave up 3 bases; unmatched junction bases: 5. The CDR3 reads CSVGDSYNQPQHF. In DNA form, the CDR3 reads TGCAGCGTAGGGGACAGTTACAATCAGCCCCAGCATTTT.

The chain combines TRBV19 with TRBJ1-4, with TRBD1 identical over 7 bases. The germline V gene encodes CDR1 LNHDA and CDR2 SQIVND (reference sequence). V was pared by 6 bases and J by 5 bases, with 9 bases of the junction left unmatched. The CDR3 covers 15 residues. CDR3 region: CASSSGQDYNEKLFF. As DNA, the CDR3 is TGTGCCAGTAGCTCCGGACAGGACTACAATGAAAAACTGTTTTTT.

The rearrangement links TRBV7-2 to TRBJ2-1, with TRBD2 identical over 8 bases. J gave up 7 bases and V 5 bases, and 13 bases lay outside the gene matches. Germline V gene lookup returns CDR1 SGHTA and CDR2 FQGNSA. The CDR3 runs to 16 residues. CDR3 in amino acids: CASSIRTGGKGNEQFF. The CDR3 region has the DNA TGTGCCAGCAGCATTAGGACGGGAGGGAAGGGAAATGAGCAGTTCTTC.

This chain connects TRBV5-5 to TRBJ1-1; no clear D. The CDR3 sequence is 14 residues long. Germline lookup yields CDR1 SGHKS and CDR2 YYEKEE (reference sequence). Trimming took 3 bases from V and 0 from J, leaving 9 bases between them. The CDR3 bases are TGTGCCAGCAGCTCCGCAGGTGTGAACACTGAAGCTTTCTTT. Translated: CASSSAGVNTEAFF.

The gene calls are TRBV3-1 (or the pseudogene TRBV3-2) and TRBJ2-4, with D tentatively TRBD1 (6 bases). Germline V gene lookup returns CDR1 LGHDT and CDR2 YNNKEL (reference sequence). This CDR3 is built from 14 residues. V was trimmed by 1 base and J by 7 bases, leaving 11 bases between them. The CDR3 region has the DNA TGTGCCAGCAGCCAAGTCGGACAGAGGAACATTCAGTACTTC. Its protein product is CASSQVGQRNIQYF.

Here the CDR3 reads CASSESEGPQHF. CDR3 nucleotides: TGCGCCAGCAGTGAGTCTGAGGGGCCCCAGCATTTT. The V and J genes are TRBV10-1 and TRBJ1-5; D remains unclear. The CDR3 consists of 12 residues. The germline gives CDR1 WNHNN, CDR2 SYGVQD (reference sequence). Trimming left V 0 bases short and J 9 bases short, with 6 bases between.

This chain uses TRBV7-2 with TRBJ2-1; 8 bases match TRBD2. V trimming: 5 bases; J trimming: 4 bases; junction bases outside the gene matches: 7. CDR1 and CDR2 (germline): SGHTA, FQGNSA. The CDR3 runs to 15 residues. CDR3 loop: CASSVIGGEYNEQFF. CDR3 bases: TGTGCCAGCAGCGTGATCGGGGGGGAATACAATGAGCAGTTCTTC.

The CDR3 coding sequence is TGTGCCAGCAACGGGGGGCGGTCGAATGAAAAACTGTTTTTT. This sequence encodes CASNGGRSNEKLFF. The chain has TRBV2 and TRBJ1-4; D is perhaps TRBD1 (6 bases). From germline, CDR1 is SNHLY and CDR2 FYNNEI. The V and J ends lost 7 bases and 5 bases respectively, with 14 bases between them. The CDR3 length is 14 residues.

The V call is TRBV13, the J call TRBJ2-2; TRBD2 matches 11 bases. J gave up 4 bases and V 1 base, and 2 bases lay outside the gene matches. CDR3 size: 16 residues. Germline CDR1 is PRHDT and CDR2 is FYEKMQ (reference sequence). CDR3 in amino acids: CASSLELAGATGELFF. CDR3 nucleotide sequence: TGTGCCAGCAGCTTAGAACTAGCGGGAGCCACCGGGGAGCTGTTTTTT.